This T cell receptor beta chain derives from a study of T cell responses to AZD1222 COVID-19 vaccine (dated by TCRdb to about 2021). Broadly, across the study: A total of about 230 trial participants underwent TCR sequencing, of whom 200 to 220 received two doses of AZD1222 and about 25 received two doses of the MenACWY control vaccine. Trial participants were enrolled by age into 18-55, 56-69 and 70-plus year subgroups, with roughly 150, 30 and 60 TCR-sequenced participants respectively.

The CDR3 regions of human TCRbeta chains were subjected to immunosequencing. The published analysis was carried out like this. TCRs in the repertoires were matched against a reference library of SARS-CoV-2-specific TCRs that had been generated with the MIRA antigen-specificity platform. Breadth was defined as the fraction of unique TCRs that were SARS-CoV-2-associated. Depth was defined as the fraction of total T cells that were SARS-CoV-2-associated. Each spike-specific TCR was assigned to its reactive spike region and to a CD4 or CD8 class using the MIRA data. Log10-transformed breadth and depth values were compared by one-way ANOVA with Sidak's multiple comparisons tests. As stored in TCRdb, this immuneACCESS dataset retains in-frame rearrangements with V and J assigned. A fraction of the clones does not appear; measured against another copy, unresolved V genes explain less than half of the discrepancy, and the remainder lacks a known reason. The V and J calls and clone size come from that table; D and trimming were worked out from the DNA. This sample has 110,000 or so clones in its table, and 70% to 90% of those were observed once. In total, the top ten clones hold 15% to 20% of the sample.

Summary of the overall study and its limitations: Most participants were white British and females outnumbered males, and the authors suggested that clonal diversity may have been underestimated. The whole spike protein was spanned by vaccine-associated CD4 TCRs, and dominant responses were seen in regions 160-218 and 743-854. Epitopes outside the regions mutated in the B.1.351 and B.1.1.7 variants were reportedly recognized by nearly half of the unique spike-specific TCRs. Because no samples from the day 14 peak response were available, repertoires could be characterized only after the peak T cell response. After two AZD1222 doses, spike-specific TCR breadth and depth were significantly higher than at day 0 and than in MenACWY recipients. Conclusions about previously exposed vaccinees were limited because only five to seven AZD1222 recipients were SARS-CoV-2 seropositive at baseline. In the small 56-69-year group, the increase in depth fell short of significance, most likely because of low power.

The germline V gene (reference sequence) sets CDR1 to SEHNR and CDR2 to FQNEAQ. The V and J ends are trimmed by 3 bases and 4 bases, leaving 10 bases between them. The cysteine opens and the phenylalanine closes a CDR3 of 14 amino acids. The kept DNA is CDR3 alone, 42 bases in frame from the first base. This specimen's time point label, per the study, means: about 28 days (+/-7) after the second vaccine dose. Because spike-specific TCR depth and breadth did not differ between the two schedules, AZD1222 recipients who got a second dose at roughly 4 weeks were pooled with those who got a second dose at roughly 12 weeks. Vaccinee samples came from UK trials COV001 and COV002, including a single-blind randomized controlled phase 2/3 trial of AZD1222 (ChAdOx1 nCoV-19) in healthy adults. For TCRbeta chain sequencing, PBMC samples were collected from trial participants at day 0 and at day 28 after the second dose.

On this clone: This clone's antigen is unknown. No clone much larger than this one lies a single base away; base qualities are absent.

The chain was built from TRBV7-9 and TRBJ1-3; a tentative D call is TRBD1 (6 bases match). This material consisted of peripheral blood, taken 28 days after the second AZD1222 dose. The TCR originated in an adult who received the AZD1222 COVID-19 vaccine. The CDR3 protein: CASSLGGPGNTIYF. Read as DNA, the sequence is TGTGCCAGCAGCTTGGGGGGGCCCGGAAACACCATATATTTT.